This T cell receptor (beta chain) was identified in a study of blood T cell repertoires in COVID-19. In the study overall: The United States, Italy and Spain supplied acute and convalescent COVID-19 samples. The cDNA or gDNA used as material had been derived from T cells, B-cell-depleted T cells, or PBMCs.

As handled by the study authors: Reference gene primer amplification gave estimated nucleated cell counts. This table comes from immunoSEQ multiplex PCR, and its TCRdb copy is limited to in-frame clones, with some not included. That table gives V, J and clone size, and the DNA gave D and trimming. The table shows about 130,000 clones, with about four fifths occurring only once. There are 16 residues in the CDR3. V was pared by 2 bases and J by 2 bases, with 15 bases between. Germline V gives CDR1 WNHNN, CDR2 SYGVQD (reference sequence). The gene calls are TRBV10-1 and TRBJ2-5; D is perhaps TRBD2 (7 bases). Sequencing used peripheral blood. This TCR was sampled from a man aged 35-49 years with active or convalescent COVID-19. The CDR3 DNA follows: TGCGCCAGCAGTGAGGGGGGGGCAGGGCGGCAAGAGACCCAGTACTTC. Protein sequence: CASSEGGAGRQETQYF.